This T cell receptor (beta chain) was profiled in a study of siplizumab effects on memory and regulatory T cells. Whole-study findings and limits: Naive T cells were seemingly more diverse than memory cells, and major contributions to the alloresponse seemed to be made by them. For mappable alloreactive CD4+ clones, the mean Treg-derived fraction was 68.8% with siplizumab and roughly 25% in controls. Siplizumab significantly decreased alloreactive sequences from unstimulated CD4+ memory cells.

Clones were read by immunoSEQ multiplex PCR, and TCRdb kept only the in-frame ones, dropping some. The repertoire consists of 100,000 or so clones, with approximately 90% occurring once and the leading ten covering about 1.1%. This CDR3 spans 14 amino acids. In germline, CDR1 is MNHNY, CDR2 SVGAGI (reference sequence). J lost 1 base, V lost 10 bases, and 7 bases had no gene match. With regard to this clone: Its antigen is currently unknown.

The sequencing input was CD4+ T cells sorted from blood. This chain uses TRBV6-6 with TRBJ2-3; 8 positions match TRBD2. The sequence was obtained from a human donor in good health. CDR3 loop: CATRAGVGTDTQYF. CDR3 nucleotide sequence: TGTGCCACCAGAGCGGGAGTGGGCACAGATACGCAGTATTTT.